This entry concerns a single TCR beta chain. The CDR3 extends over 14 amino acids. Germline CDR1 reads MDHEN; CDR2 reads SYDVKM. V shed 6 bases, J shed 4 bases, and the junction held 5 bases outside the gene matches. The source of the sample is a study of control samples from healthy donors and cancer patients. Clones were read by immunoSEQ multiplex PCR, and TCRdb kept only the in-frame ones, dropping some. This table holds about 150,000 clones, 93% found once. The material sequenced was blood. The chain combines TRBV28 with TRBJ2-2; 7 nucleotides match TRBD2. This TCR derives from a man aged 45-65 years in good health. This CDR3 is CASSRDYRTGELFF. CDR3 nucleotides: TGTGCCAGCAGCCGGGACTACCGCACCGGGGAGCTGTTTTTT.